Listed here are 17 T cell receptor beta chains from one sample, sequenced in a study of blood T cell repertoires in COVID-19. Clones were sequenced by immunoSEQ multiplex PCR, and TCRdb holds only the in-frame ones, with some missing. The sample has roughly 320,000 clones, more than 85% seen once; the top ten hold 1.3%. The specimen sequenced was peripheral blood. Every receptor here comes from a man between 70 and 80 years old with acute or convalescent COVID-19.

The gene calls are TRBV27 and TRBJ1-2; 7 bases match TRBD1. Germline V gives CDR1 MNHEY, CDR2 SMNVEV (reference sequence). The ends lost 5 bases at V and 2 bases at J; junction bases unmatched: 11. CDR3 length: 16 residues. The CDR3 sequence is CASSKSQGPLNYGYTF. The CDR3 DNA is TGTGCCAGCAGTAAATCACAGGGGCCCCTAAACTATGGCTACACCTTC.

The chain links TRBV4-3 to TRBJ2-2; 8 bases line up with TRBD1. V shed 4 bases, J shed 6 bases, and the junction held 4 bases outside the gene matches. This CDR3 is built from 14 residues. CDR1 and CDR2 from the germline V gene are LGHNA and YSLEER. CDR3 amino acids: CASSPTGVSGELFF. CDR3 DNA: TGCGCCAGCAGCCCGACAGGGGTGTCCGGGGAGCTGTTTTTT.

The CDR3: CASSPTSGVALEQYF. CDR3 DNA sequence: TGTGCCAGCAGCCCGACTAGCGGGGTCGCTTTGGAGCAGTACTTC. The V and J genes are TRBV5-4 and TRBJ2-7, with 11 bases that match TRBD2. Per the germline V gene, CDR1 is SGHNT and CDR2 is YYREEE (reference sequence). There are 15 residues in the CDR3. The V and J ends lost 4 bases and 7 bases, in that order; junction bases with no gene match: 10.

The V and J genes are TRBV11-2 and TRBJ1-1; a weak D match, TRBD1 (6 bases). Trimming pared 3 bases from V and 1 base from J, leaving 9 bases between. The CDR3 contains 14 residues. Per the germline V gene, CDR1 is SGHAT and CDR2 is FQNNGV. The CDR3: CASSFSDRNTEAFF. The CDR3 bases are TGTGCCAGCAGCTTTTCGGACAGGAACACTGAAGCTTTCTTT.

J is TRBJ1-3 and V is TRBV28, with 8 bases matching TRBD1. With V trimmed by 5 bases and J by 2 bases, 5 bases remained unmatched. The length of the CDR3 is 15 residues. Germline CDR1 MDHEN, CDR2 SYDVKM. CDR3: CASSRQGLAGNTIYF. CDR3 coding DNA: TGTGCCAGCAGTCGACAGGGGCTGGCTGGAAACACCATATATTTT.

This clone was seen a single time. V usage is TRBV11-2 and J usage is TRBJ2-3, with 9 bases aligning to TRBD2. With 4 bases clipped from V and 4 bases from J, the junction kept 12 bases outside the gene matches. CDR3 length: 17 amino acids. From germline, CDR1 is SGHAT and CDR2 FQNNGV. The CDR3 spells CASSSLFGSGGADTQYF. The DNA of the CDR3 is TGTGCCAGCAGCTCCCTCTTTGGTAGCGGGGGCGCAGATACGCAGTATTTT.

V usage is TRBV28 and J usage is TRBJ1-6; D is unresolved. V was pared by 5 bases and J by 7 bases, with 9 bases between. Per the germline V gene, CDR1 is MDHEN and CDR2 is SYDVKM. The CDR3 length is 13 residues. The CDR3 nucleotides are TGTGCCAGCAGTCCCCGGGAAAATTCACCCCTCCACTTT. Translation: CASSPRENSPLHF.

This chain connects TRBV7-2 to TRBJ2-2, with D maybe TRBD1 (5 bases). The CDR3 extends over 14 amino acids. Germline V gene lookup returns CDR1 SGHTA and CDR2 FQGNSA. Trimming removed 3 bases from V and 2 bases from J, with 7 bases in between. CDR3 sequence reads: CASSFDRNTGELFF. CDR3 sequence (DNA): TGTGCCAGCAGCTTTGACAGAAACACCGGGGAGCTGTTTTTT.

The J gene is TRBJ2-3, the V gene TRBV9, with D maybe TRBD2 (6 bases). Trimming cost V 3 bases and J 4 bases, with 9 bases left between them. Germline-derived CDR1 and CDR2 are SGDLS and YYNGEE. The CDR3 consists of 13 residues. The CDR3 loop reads CASSEGGADTQYF. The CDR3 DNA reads TGTGCCAGCAGCGAAGGCGGGGCAGATACGCAGTATTTT.

The DNA for the CDR3 is TGTGCCAGCCTTTGCGCATGGCTAGTCTCTTACAATGAGCAGTTCTTC. This sequence encodes CASLCAWLVSYNEQFF. This chain uses TRBV3-1 (or the pseudogene TRBV3-2) with TRBJ2-1; D is uncertain. The CDR3 runs 16 residues. Germline V lookup: CDR1 LGHDT, CDR2 YNNKEL (reference sequence). Trimming stripped 8 bases from V and 4 bases from J, with 21 bases between.

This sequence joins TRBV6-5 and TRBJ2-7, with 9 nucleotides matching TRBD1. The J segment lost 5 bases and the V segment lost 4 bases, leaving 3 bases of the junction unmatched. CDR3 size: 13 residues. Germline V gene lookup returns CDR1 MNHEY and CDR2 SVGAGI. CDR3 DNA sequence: TGTGCCAGCAGTTTGGACAGGGGTGACGAGCAGTACTTC. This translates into CASSLDRGDEQYF.

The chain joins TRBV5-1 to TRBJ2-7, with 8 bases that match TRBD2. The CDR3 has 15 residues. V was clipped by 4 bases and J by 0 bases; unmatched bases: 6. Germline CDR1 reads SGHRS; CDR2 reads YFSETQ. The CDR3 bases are TGCGCCAGCAGCCTAGGGACTAGGCCCTCCTACGAGCAGTACTTC. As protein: CASSLGTRPSYEQYF. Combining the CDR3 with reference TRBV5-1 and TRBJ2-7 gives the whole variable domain KAGVTQTPRYLIKTRGQQVTLSCSPISGHRSVSWYQQTPGQGLQFLFEYFSETQRNKGNFPGRFSGRQFSNSRSEMNVSTLELGDSALYLCASSLGTRPSYEQYFGPGTRLTVT.

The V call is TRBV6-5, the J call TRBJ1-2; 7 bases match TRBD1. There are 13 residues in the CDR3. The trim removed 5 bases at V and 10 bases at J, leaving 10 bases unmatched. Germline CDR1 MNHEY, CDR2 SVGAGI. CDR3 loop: CASSNYPGGFYTF. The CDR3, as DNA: TGTGCCAGCAGTAACTACCCAGGGGGGTTCTACACCTTC.

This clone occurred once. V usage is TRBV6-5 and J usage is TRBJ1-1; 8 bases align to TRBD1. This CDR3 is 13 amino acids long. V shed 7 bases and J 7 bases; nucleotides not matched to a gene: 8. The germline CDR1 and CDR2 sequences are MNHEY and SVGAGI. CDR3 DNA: TGTGCCAGCATGCGGGACAGGACATTTGAAGCTTTCTTT. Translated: CASMRDRTFEAFF.

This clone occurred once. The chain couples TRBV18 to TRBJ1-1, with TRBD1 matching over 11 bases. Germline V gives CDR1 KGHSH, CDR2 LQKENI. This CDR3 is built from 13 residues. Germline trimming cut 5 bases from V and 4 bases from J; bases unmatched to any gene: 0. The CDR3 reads CASSGTGGTEAFF. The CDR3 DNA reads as TGTGCCAGCTCAGGGACAGGGGGCACTGAAGCTTTCTTT.

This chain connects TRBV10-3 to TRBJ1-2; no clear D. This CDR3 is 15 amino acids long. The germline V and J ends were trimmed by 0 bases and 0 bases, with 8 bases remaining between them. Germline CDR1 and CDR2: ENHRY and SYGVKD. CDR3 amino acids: CAISESGGSNYGYTF. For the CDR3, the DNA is TGTGCCATCAGTGAGTCTGGCGGCTCTAACTATGGCTACACCTTC.

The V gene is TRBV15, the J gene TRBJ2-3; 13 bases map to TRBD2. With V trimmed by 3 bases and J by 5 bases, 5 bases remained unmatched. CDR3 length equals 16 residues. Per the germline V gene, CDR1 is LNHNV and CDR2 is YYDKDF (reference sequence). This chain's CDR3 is CATSSRLAGGRDTQYF. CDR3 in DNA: TGTGCCACCAGCAGCCGACTAGCGGGGGGCAGAGATACGCAGTATTTT.